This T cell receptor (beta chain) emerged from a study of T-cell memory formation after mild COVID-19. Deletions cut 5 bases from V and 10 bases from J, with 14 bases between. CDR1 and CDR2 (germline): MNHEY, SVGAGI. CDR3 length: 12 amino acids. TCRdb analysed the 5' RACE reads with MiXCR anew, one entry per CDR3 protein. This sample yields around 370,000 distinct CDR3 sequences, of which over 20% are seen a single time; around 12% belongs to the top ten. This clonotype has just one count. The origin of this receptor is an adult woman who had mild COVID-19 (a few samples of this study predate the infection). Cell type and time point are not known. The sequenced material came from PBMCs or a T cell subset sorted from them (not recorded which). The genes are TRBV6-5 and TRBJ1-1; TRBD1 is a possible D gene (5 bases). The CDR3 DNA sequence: TGTGCCAGCAGTAAGGACTCAGGGACAGCTTTCTTT. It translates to CASSKDSGTAFF.